This T cell receptor (beta chain) came from a study of blood T cell repertoires in COVID-19. Across the study: Sites across the United States, Italy and Spain contributed samples from acute and convalescent COVID-19.

TCRdb's table, derived via immunoSEQ multiplex PCR, lists solely in-frame clones and lacks some. This table holds fewer than 250,000 clones, roughly 85% found once. CDR3 length: 13 amino acids. V shed 1 base, J shed 10 bases, and the junction held 6 bases outside the gene matches. Per germline, CDR1 SGHRS and CDR2 YFSETQ. The sequence was collected from a woman in her sixties or seventies with active or convalescent COVID-19. The gene calls are TRBV5-1 and TRBJ1-1; 8 nucleotides align to TRBD1. The sample taken for sequencing was peripheral blood. The CDR3 DNA follows: TGCGCCAGCAGCTTGCAGGGGGCGGAAGGAGCTTTCTTT. Encoded protein: CASSLQGAEGAFF.